The T cell receptor beta chain under discussion was sequenced for a study of T cell clonotyping in hematopoietic cell transplantation (dated by TCRdb to the early 2020s). For the study in its entirety: Pretransplant recipient samples were obtained after cytoreduction. A total of 130 to 150 blood samples were collected in the study from approximately 34 consecutive transplant recipients and their related donors. Patients were recruited between late 2015 and 2017 and followed until late 2020 or death.

The germline V and J ends show losses of 4 bases and 0 bases respectively, and no gene match explains 2 bases of the junction. The germline V gene (reference sequence) supplies CDR1 LNHDA and CDR2 SQIVND. Including the terminal cysteine and phenylalanine, the CDR3 comprises 15 residues. The CDR3 DNA has 45 bases and is translated from base 1. In light of the paper, this sample's time point label describes: recipient sample about 28 days before transplant, after cytoreduction. Recipient blood was collected about 28 days before transplant and at days 30, 100 and 180 after transplant. Using Nuclei Lysis Solution, genomic DNA was extracted from unfractionated peripheral blood mononuclear cells that were either fresh or cryopreserved. To note about this clone: Its target antigen remains unknown. Within one base of it there is no much larger clone, and no base qualities were kept.

What the work shows at the level of the full study, not this receptor alone: A decrease in recipient TCR diversity was observed after transplant, and a progressive increase in pathologically expanded clonotypes was seen from day 30 to day 180. Sample size was limited, and cells were not sorted, so CD4 and CD8 repertoire contributions could not be separated. Inverse Simpson Index values from donors and from recipients before transplant predicted broader TCR repertoire diversity after transplant. Recipient repertoires showed only a small fraction of overlap with donor repertoires, and over 95% appeared de novo at the given depth.

The immunoSEQ assay, a bias-controlled multiplex PCR with V- and J-specific primers, was used to amplify TCR beta CDR3 regions from genomic DNA. In a second PCR step, a proprietary barcode and Illumina adapter sequences were attached to the CDR3 amplicons. CDR3 libraries were sequenced on an Illumina MiSeq instrument. Per the source publication's procedure: Export and quality control were done with immunoSEQ Analyzer 3.0, while downstream analyses used R Bioconductor and Immunarch. Only productive rearrangements in the normalized downsampled data set went into calculating the repertoire metrics. In the normalized cohort, clonotypes with more than 5 templates were defined as pathologically expanded. The Inverse Simpson Index was used to measure repertoire diversity. The non-normalized data set was used for CMV-specificity analyses so that all clonotypes could be captured. Held by TCRdb, this immuneACCESS table contains in-frame sequences only and omits some clones. Under half of the omission traces to an unresolved V gene where checked; the cause of the rest is unknown. The DNA gave D and trimming, while V, J and clone size come from that table. The sample table contains approximately 16,000 clones; only one count was recorded for 93% of them. The biggest ten clones account for 1.8% of the sample.

The sequence derives from a man between 18 and 35 years old with biphenotypic leukemia. Some clones in this sample may be carry-over from other donors' samples. The chain joins TRBV19 to TRBJ2-2, with 7 middle bases fitting TRBD1. The sample here was peripheral blood mononuclear cells, taken before stem cell transplant. The CDR3 in this case is CASSRQGSNTGELFF. The sequence in DNA is TGTGCCAGTAGTAGACAGGGCTCGAACACCGGGGAGCTGTTTTTT. Full variable domain (CDR3 extended with the reference TRBV19 and TRBJ2-2 proteins): DGGITQSPKYLFRKEGQNVTLSCEQNLNHDAMYWYRQDPGQGLRLIYYSQIVNDFQKGDIAEGYSVSREKKESFPLTVTSAQKNPTAFYLCASSRQGSNTGELFFGEGSRLTVL.